Described below is a single T cell receptor (beta chain) sequence and its context. The sample is drawn from a study of shared T cell receptors in the human thymus. Data came from immunoSEQ multiplex PCR; TCRdb stores just in-frame clones and leaves some out. The sample has tens of thousands of clones, around 96% seen once. V shed 0 bases and J shed 4 bases, with 8 bases lying between them. Germline-derived CDR1 and CDR2 are SGHTA and FQGNSA. The CDR3 runs 14 residues. Sequencing used thymocytes. The chain employs TRBV7-2 and TRBJ2-3; a weak D match, TRBD1 (5 bases). The TCR originated in a human donor. The CDR3 protein is CASSLAGAADTQYF. CDR3 sequence (DNA): TGTGCCAGCAGCTTAGCAGGGGCGGCAGATACGCAGTATTTT.